The rows below give T cell receptor beta chains drawn from one sample of a study of Graves' ophthalmopathy and Graves' hyperthyroidism. In TCRdb, the multiplex PCR reads were re-called with MiXCR into one record per CDR3 protein. In the table there are roughly 500,000 distinct CDR3 sequences, roughly an eighth of which are singletons. Material: blood. The receptors here all came from a woman aged 25-40 years with Graves' ophthalmopathy. The CDR3 runs from the conserved cysteine through the conserved F or W. The D gene is left open where the match is weak. Expanded clones get a size class; other rows say once, few or many, or leave the size out.

many	TRBV10-3	.	TRBJ1-5	CAISGAGENQPQHF	TGTGCCATCAGTGGGGCAGGAGAGAATCAGCCCCAGCATTTT
many	TRBV30	TRBD1	TRBJ2-7	CGGQVGSYEQYF	TGTGGGGGACAGGTCGGCTCCTACGAGCAGTACTTC
many	TRBV20-1	.	TRBJ2-7	CSASRVFHEQYF	TGCAGTGCTAGCAGGGTGTTCCACGAGCAGTACTTC
.	TRBV6-1	.	TRBJ2-5	CASRGSDLGQETQYF	TGTGCCAGCAGGGGCTCTGACCTAGGACAAGAGACCCAGTACTTC
few	TRBV30	.	TRBJ2-5	CAWKGDNKETQYF	TGTGCCTGGAAGGGGGACAACAAAGAGACCCAGTACTTC
many	TRBV2	.	TRBJ2-2	CASSEALGRVNTGELFF	TGTGCCAGCAGTGAAGCCCTGGGCAGGGTCAACACCGGGGAGCTGTTTTTT
many	TRBV2	TRBD1	TRBJ1-2	CASSETGTDYGYTF	TGTGCCAGCAGTGAGACCGGGACAGACTATGGCTACACCTTC
.	TRBV27	.	TRBJ2-7	CASSFSLVDPMKEQYF	TGTGCCAGCAGTTTCAGCCTAGTAGACCCCATGAAGGAGCAGTACTTC
many	TRBV19	.	TRBJ1-2	CASSMLAWDYGYTF	TGTGCCAGTAGTATGCTGGCCTGGGACTATGGCTACACCTTC
.	TRBV27	TRBD2	TRBJ2-7	CASSSLTSGVGYEQYF	TGTGCCAGCAGTTCACTGACTAGCGGGGTCGGCTACGAGCAGTACTTC
few	TRBV11-2	.	TRBJ1-2	CASSPTITGPTNYGYTF	TGTGCCAGCAGCCCCACTATAACAGGACCTACTAACTATGGCTACACCTTC
.	TRBV3-1	.	TRBJ1-1	CASSPRLVRSPAFF	TGTGCCAGCAGCCCCCGTTTAGTTCGCAGCCCCGCTTTCTTT
.	TRBV12-3/TRBV12-4	TRBD2	TRBJ2-7	CASSWGGEWDEQYF	TGTGCCAGCAGTTGGGGAGGGGAGTGGGACGAGCAGTACTTC
few	TRBV7-6	TRBD2	TRBJ2-7	CASSPFVRGRVPYEQYF	TGTGCCAGCAGCCCCTTTGTTCGCGGGAGGGTACCCTACGAGCAGTACTTC
many	TRBV4-1	.	TRBJ1-1	CASSQEGQGTEAFF	TGCGCCAGCAGCCAAGAGGGCCAGGGTACTGAAGCTTTCTTT
many	TRBV12-3/TRBV12-4	.	TRBJ1-1	CASSFSIGQNTEAFF	TGTGCCAGCAGTTTTAGTATAGGGCAGAACACTGAAGCTTTCTTT
.	TRBV27	TRBD1	TRBJ2-2	CASSFHGGGTGFTGELFF	TGTGCCAGCAGTTTCCATGGGGGAGGGACAGGGTTCACCGGGGAGCTGTTTTTT
many	TRBV7-9	TRBD1	TRBJ2-5	CASSRQGGFGETQYF	TGTGCCAGCAGCCGACAGGGTGGGTTCGGGGAGACCCAGTACTTC
many	TRBV28	TRBD1	TRBJ1-5	CASKGGQFHQPQHF	TGTGCCAGCAAAGGGGGACAGTTCCATCAGCCCCAGCATTTT
many	TRBV28	.	TRBJ2-7	CASSFHSRSAYEQYF	TGTGCCAGCAGTTTTCACAGCCGCTCCGCCTACGAGCAGTACTTC
.	TRBV5-6	TRBD1	TRBJ2-7	CASSAGTASGQQYF	TGTGCCAGCAGCGCCGGGACAGCCTCGGGCCAGCAGTACTTC
.	TRBV3-1	TRBD1	TRBJ1-1	CASSYGTGPATEAFF	TGTGCCAGCAGCTACGGGACAGGTCCGGCCACTGAAGCTTTCTTT
many	TRBV7-9	TRBD2	TRBJ2-5	CASSLREGRGTQYF	TGTGCCAGCAGCTTGCGGGAGGGTCGGGGGACCCAGTACTTC
many	TRBV6-5	.	TRBJ1-6	CASRLQRTNSPLHF	TGTGCCAGCAGGTTACAAAGGACGAATTCACCCCTCCACTTT
once	TRBV6-2/TRBV6-3	.	TRBJ1-2	CASSYTGTPIYGYTF	TGTGCCAGCAGTTATACCGGGACACCGATCTATGGCTACACCTTC
.	TRBV6-2/TRBV6-3	.	TRBJ2-2	CASRSGRNTGELFF	TGTGCCAGCAGATCGGGACGGAACACCGGGGAGCTGTTTTTT
many	TRBV15	.	TRBJ1-2	CATSSLPVRGHHYGYTF	TGTGCCACCAGCAGCTTACCCGTCCGGGGACACCACTATGGCTACACCTTC
many	TRBV29-1	.	TRBJ1-3	CSVRGQGLGNTIYF	TGCAGCGTCCGGGGGCAGGGGCTGGGAAACACCATATATTTT
.	TRBV12-3/TRBV12-4	.	TRBJ1-1	CASRPLDRNTEAFF	TGTGCCAGCAGGCCTTTAGACAGGAACACTGAAGCTTTCTTT
few	TRBV12-3/TRBV12-4	.	TRBJ2-3	CASRRVLGDTQYF	TGTGCCAGCAGGAGGGTACTGGGGGATACGCAGTATTTT
few	TRBV5-1	.	TRBJ1-1	CASSRPGSNTEAFF	TGCGCCAGCAGCCGACCCGGGTCGAACACTGAAGCTTTCTTT
.	TRBV28	.	TRBJ2-7	CASSQVLGYSYEQYF	TGTGCCAGCAGTCAGGTACTCGGGTACTCCTACGAGCAGTACTTC
many	TRBV20-1	TRBD2	TRBJ2-7	CSATWTSEYEQYF	TGCAGTGCTACCTGGACTAGCGAGTACGAGCAGTACTTC
many	TRBV12-3/TRBV12-4	.	TRBJ1-5	CASSLALASTQPQHF	TGTGCCAGCAGTTTAGCGCTCGCCTCCACTCAGCCCCAGCATTTT
many	TRBV12-3/TRBV12-4	.	TRBJ2-2	CASNDGGELFF	TGTGCCAGCAATGACGGCGGGGAGCTGTTTTTT
many	TRBV4-1	.	TRBJ1-2	CASSQTGLSGYTF	TGCGCCAGCAGCCAGACAGGCTTGAGCGGCTACACCTTC